This TCR beta chain was observed in a study of molecular identifiers for immune sequencing clone quantification. General study findings and limits: Detecting spiked Jurkat TCR RNA from one cell among 950,000 to 1,000,000 naive cells was reportedly possible. Over 98% of effector molecules, yet under 1% of naive-cell molecules, were held by clones above 20 RNA copies.

The germline V gene encodes CDR1 LGHNA and CDR2 YSLEER. The CDR3 spans 13 residues. V lost 4 bases to trimming and J lost 5 bases, with 10 bases between them. A remark on this clonotype: The antigen is not known. A single base separates this from a much larger clone, so it may be a read error. No conserved phenylalanine or tryptophan is present at the end of the CDR3, so a read error is the likely explanation.

TCRdb independently ran MiXCR on the PCR reads; one entry per CDR3 protein. The table has approximately 630,000 distinct CDR3 sequences, 25% seen once. Naive CD8 sequencing libraries were generated from 20,000 to 1,000,000 sorted cells, with 10%, 30% or 50% RNA as input. Sorting isolated naive CD8 T cells as CD8+CD4-CCR7+CD45RA+ events. The sample comprised naive CD8+ T cells from blood, with Jurkat cell RNA spiked in. Subset noted: FACS-sorted CD8+CD4-CCR7+CD45RA+ naive T cells. This clonotype was obtained from a human donor in good health. Some libraries in this study had Jurkat cell RNA spiked in. The chain combines TRBV4-3 with TRBJ2-3; no reliable D call. This chain's CDR3 is CASSPEYQDTQYV. CDR3 in DNA: TGCGCCAGCAGCCCGGAGTATCAAGATACGCAGTATGTT.